Below, one T cell receptor (beta chain) is given with its context. Its target is unknown. The source of the sample is a study of cytomegalovirus exposure and HLA in healthy donors. Overall study findings and caveats: Later work found that TCR association rates differed between HLA loci; DRB1 had the most and HLA-C the fewest. Data from an earlier analysis indicated that most TCR beta V segments were productive either about 87% or about 30% of the time. Indistinguishability led to the exclusion of some V segments, TRBV6-2 and TRBV6-3 included. The authors assumed roughly uniform sequencing depth across donors for presence/absence analyses.

CDR3 length equals 16 residues. The V gene end was trimmed by 4 bases and the J gene end by 2 bases; junction bases not matched to a gene: 8. Germline assignment: CDR1 MNHEY and CDR2 SVGAGI. The PCR contained 60 Vbeta and 13 Jbeta primers. Libraries were prepared by immunoSEQ multiplex PCR; TCRdb keeps only in-frame clonotypes and omits some of them. The sample gives around 120,000 clones, 55% to 75% of which show up once; 3% to 4.5% is in the top ten. The V gene is TRBV6-5, the J gene TRBJ2-1; 7 nucleotides match TRBD1. The sequenced sample consisted of PBMCs. This TCR came from a man aged 25-40 years in good health and CMV-seropositive. The CDR3 here is CASSSGTAVTYNEQFF. The CDR3 region has the DNA TGTGCCAGCAGTTCCGGGACAGCTGTCACCTACAATGAGCAGTTCTTC.